The 14 T cell receptor beta chains below were found in one sample sequenced in a study of blood T cell repertoires in COVID-19. This table comes from immunoSEQ multiplex PCR, and its TCRdb copy is limited to in-frame clones, with some not included. The table has tens of thousands of clones, over 75% seen once. The specimen sequenced was peripheral blood. The receptor source for this set is a man in his 60s with COVID-19, enrolled during active disease.

This chain joins TRBV16 and TRBJ2-2; 9 bases are a match to TRBD1. Germline CDR1 reads KGHSY; CDR2 reads FQNENV. There are 15 residues in the CDR3. After removal of 3 bases from V and 1 base from J, the junction contained 0 bases not matched to a gene. The DNA for the CDR3 is TGTGCCAGCAGCCAGGGACAGGGGAACACCGGGGAGCTGTTTTTT. Protein sequence: CASSQGQGNTGELFF.

The chain has TRBV5-3 and TRBJ2-1; D uncertain. TRBV5-3 is an ORF; its function is uncertain. The ends were cut back, 0 bases at V and 0 bases at J, with 7 bases in the middle. CDR3 length equals 15 residues. CDR3 DNA sequence: TGTGCCAGAAGCTTGGGCAGGAACTCCTACAATGAGCAGTTCTTC. This codes for CARSLGRNSYNEQFF.

This rearrangement joins TRBV21-1 to TRBJ2-5; TRBD2, the D gene given by the table, was not confirmed from the DNA. TRBV21-1 is assigned pseudogene status. The CDR3 contains 15 residues. The CDR3 loop reads CASSPRPGLQETQYF. The CDR3 DNA reads TGTGCCAGCAGCCCCCGCCCGGGGTTGCAAGAGACCCAGTACTTC.

The V call is TRBV12-5, the J call TRBJ1-1; D possibly corresponds to TRBD1 (6 bases). The V and J ends lost 5 bases and 3 bases respectively, with 13 bases between them. The germline gives CDR1 LGHNT, CDR2 FRNRAP. The CDR3 covers 14 residues. The DNA for the CDR3 is TGTGCTAGTGGTCCCCCACAGGGCGACACTGAAGCTTTCTTT. This gives the protein CASGPPQGDTEAFF. Looking up the rest from reference TRBV12-5 and TRBJ1-1 gives the full variable domain: DARVTQTPRHKVTEMGQEVTMRCQPILGHNTVFWYRQTMMQGLELLAYFRNRAPLDDSGMPKDRFSAEMPDATLATLKIQPSEPRDSAVYFCASGPPQGDTEAFFGQGTRLTVV.

The chain combines TRBV11-2 with TRBJ2-1; a possible D gene is TRBD2 (6 bases). The CDR3 extends over 15 amino acids. The germline gives CDR1 SGHAT, CDR2 FQNNGV. V was clipped by 2 bases and J by 1 base, with 9 bases between them. CDR3 in amino acids: CASSLNSGSYNEQFF. The CDR3 DNA is TGTGCCAGCAGCTTAAACAGCGGGTCCTACAATGAGCAGTTCTTC.

The chain links TRBV6-1 to TRBJ2-7; D gene uncertain. V lost 1 base, J lost 7 bases, and 14 bases lay in between. Germline V gives CDR1 MNHNS, CDR2 SASEGT. This CDR3 region has 14 residues. In DNA, the CDR3 is TGTGCCAGCAGTGAAGTTAGCCTTTTGCGGGAGCAGTACTTC. It is translated as CASSEVSLLREQYF.

This clone occurred once. The chain couples TRBV4-2 to TRBJ1-2, with D possibly matching TRBD1 (5 bases). The CDR3 is made up of 15 amino acids. V was shortened by 0 bases and J by 3 bases, with 11 bases between the two germline ends. From germline, CDR1 is LGHNA and CDR2 YNFKEQ. CDR3 sequence reads: CASSQDGGSDYGYTF. CDR3 DNA sequence: TGTGCCAGCAGCCAAGACGGGGGATCAGACTATGGCTACACCTTC.

The sample holds one count of this clone. This chain joins TRBV6-5 and TRBJ1-2; the D is unclear. The length of the CDR3 is 16 residues. Deletions cut 0 bases from V and 2 bases from J, with 13 bases between. Germline CDR1 reads MNHEY; CDR2 reads SVGAGI. The CDR3 reads CASSYSNPTVNYGYTF. CDR3 sequence (DNA): TGTGCCAGCAGTTACTCGAATCCAACAGTGAACTATGGCTACACCTTC.

V usage is TRBV10-3 and J usage is TRBJ2-7; 9 nucleotides match TRBD1. The V gene's germline CDR1 is ENHRY and CDR2 SYGVKD. The CDR3 contains 16 residues. The ends lost 0 bases at V and 1 base at J; junction bases unmatched: 4. The CDR3 reads CAISESSGTGSYEQYF. For the CDR3, the DNA is TGTGCCATCAGTGAGTCGTCCGGGACAGGGTCCTACGAGCAGTACTTC.

This clone has only a few counts. CDR3 sequence: CASSSLVDEQFF. The CDR3 DNA sequence: TGTGCCAGCAGCTCTTTAGTGGATGAGCAGTTCTTC. V is TRBV7-9 and J is TRBJ2-1; D remains ambiguous. The V end lost 4 bases, the J end lost 8 bases, and 9 bases lay between the germline ends. CDR3 size: 12 residues. CDR1 is SEHNR, CDR2 FQNEAQ, per germline (reference sequence).

CDR3 nucleotides: TGTGCCAGCAGCGTAAAAGGACAGAGGGAGGAGACCCAGTACTTC. Encoded protein: CASSVKGQREETQYF. This chain connects TRBV9 to TRBJ2-5, with D tentatively TRBD1 (6 bases). Per the germline V gene, CDR1 is SGDLS and CDR2 is YYNGEE. This CDR3 is built from 15 residues. With 1 base removed from V and 5 bases from J, the gap between germline ends came to 15 bases.

V and J are TRBV6-6 and TRBJ2-1, with D possibly matching TRBD1 (6 bases). Germline V gene sequence: CDR1 MNHNY, CDR2 SVGAGI (reference sequence). This CDR3 region has 18 residues. The V and J ends lost 5 bases and 4 bases respectively, with 24 bases between them. The CDR3 DNA is TGTGCCAGCAGTCTTGACGGGACAACCAAAGCTCTTTACAATGAGCAGTTCTTC. It codes for CASSLDGTTKALYNEQFF.

J is TRBJ2-2 and V is TRBV12-5; 7 bases align to TRBD1. This CDR3 comprises 14 residues. V was pared by 4 bases and J by 3 bases, with 2 bases of the junction left unmatched. Germline-derived CDR1 and CDR2 are LGHNT and FRNRAP. CDR3 DNA sequence: TGTGCTAGTGGTTATGGGACAGACACCGGGGAGCTGTTTTTT. Translated, it gives CASGYGTDTGELFF.

The chain joins TRBV28 to TRBJ1-1; D unclear. CDR3 length equals 13 residues. Germline CDR1 is MDHEN and CDR2 is SYDVKM. The germline V and J ends were trimmed by 6 bases and 2 bases, with 10 bases remaining between them. The CDR3 DNA reads as TGTGCCAGCAGCTTCACTCGCAACACTGAAGCTTTCTTT. It codes for CASSFTRNTEAFF.